This paragraph covers one T cell receptor (beta chain) sequence. This sample is part of a study of cytomegalovirus exposure and HLA in healthy donors. In the PCR, 60 Vbeta and 13 Jbeta primers were used. TCRdb keeps only in-frame clones here, not all; method: immunoSEQ multiplex PCR. This sample has about 190,000 clones, with roughly 80% found just once. V lost 0 bases and J 6 bases, leaving 17 bases between the germline ends. The CDR3 totals 16 residues. The germline V gene has CDR1 MNHEY and CDR2 SMNVEV (reference sequence). The chain combines TRBV27 with TRBJ1-2; D is unresolved. Material for sequencing was PBMCs. This TCR came from a woman in her late teens or twenties in good health and CMV-seronegative. This CDR3 is CASSLSIAAGWDGYTF. The CDR3 region has the DNA TGTGCCAGCAGTTTATCTATTGCTGCGGGGTGGGATGGCTACACCTTC.